This TCR beta chain was sequenced for a study of cytomegalovirus exposure and HLA in healthy donors. Across the study: A previous analysis identified more than 100 million unique TCR beta sequences derived from some 170 million T cells. Overall study findings and caveats: Upon later analysis, HLA-associated TCR beta chains proved more clonally expanded than other, equally common chains.

The PCR contained 60 Vbeta and 13 Jbeta primers. This table comes from immunoSEQ multiplex PCR, and its TCRdb copy is limited to in-frame clones, with some not included. Of over 75,000 clones listed, roughly 75% are singletons. Trimming cost V 1 base and J 2 bases, with 12 bases left between them. This CDR3 is built from 15 residues. Germline values: CDR1 MNHEY, CDR2 SMNVEV (reference sequence). Points on this clone: Its antigen is currently unknown.

This receptor was identified in a woman aged 55-69 years in good health and CMV-seronegative. Sequenced sample: PBMCs. V usage is TRBV27 and J usage is TRBJ2-7, with a possible D match to TRBD1 (8 bases). In DNA form, the CDR3 reads TGTGCCAGCAGTTTATTACAGGGGGGGACCTACGAGCAGTACTTC. Translation gives CASSLLQGGTYEQYF.